This passage covers 9 T cell receptor beta chains from one sample sequenced in a study of blood T cells in healthy people across ages. For the second PCR, which ran for roughly 6 to 12 cycles, a sample-barcoded 5' primer and a J-beta primer mix were used. One entry per CDR3 protein results from TCRdb running MiXCR on the 5' RACE reads. The sample carries 550,000 to 650,000 distinct CDR3 sequences, roughly a quarter recorded once. This same sample was also taken into another study, of T cells of mothers and their children.

Source material: blood. The receptors derive from a boy between 2 and 10 years old in good health.

The table lists this clonotype with many counts. The V call is TRBV5-1, the J call TRBJ2-5; TRBD2 might be the D (5 bases). CDR1 and CDR2 from the germline V gene are SGHRS and YFSETQ. CDR3 size: 11 residues. The V and J ends lost 7 bases and 5 bases respectively, with 9 bases between them. The CDR3 region is CASGTGETQYF. In DNA, the CDR3 is TGCGCCAGCGGCACGGGGGAGACCCAGTACTTC.

The rearrangement uses TRBV27 and TRBJ2-7; 7 positions agree with TRBD1. Losses at the gene ends were 6 bases for V and 1 base for J; bases not matched to a gene: 3. Germline V gives CDR1 MNHEY, CDR2 SMNVEV (reference sequence). This CDR3 has 13 amino acids. The CDR3 sequence is CASRRQGSYEQYF. The CDR3 DNA follows: TGTGCCAGCAGGCGACAGGGTTCCTACGAGCAGTACTTC.

This chain connects TRBV5-1 to TRBJ2-7; D is perhaps TRBD1 (5 bases). V dropped 3 bases and J dropped 3 bases, with 13 bases sitting between them. In germline, CDR1 is SGHRS, CDR2 YFSETQ. The CDR3 loop spans 14 amino acids. The DNA for the CDR3 is TGCGCCAGCAGCTCGACAGTTGGCGGCTACGAGCAGTACTTC. Protein product: CASSSTVGGYEQYF.

This rearrangement joins TRBV27 to TRBJ2-5; 8 bases are a match to TRBD1. Germline V lookup: CDR1 MNHEY, CDR2 SMNVEV (reference sequence). This CDR3 has 15 residues. The V and J ends lost 9 bases and 2 bases, in that order; junction bases with no gene match: 11. CDR3 in DNA: TGTGCCAGTTCCCCGGACAGGGTGAAGCAAGAGACCCAGTACTTC. It translates to CASSPDRVKQETQYF.

V and J are TRBV5-1 and TRBJ2-5; D gene uncertain. The CDR3 has 12 residues. V lost 4 bases and J lost 10, with 14 bases in between. Germline-derived CDR1 and CDR2 are SGHRS and YFSETQ. The CDR3 loop reads CASSGLLDDQYF. For the CDR3, the DNA is TGCGCCAGCAGCGGCCTACTCGACGACCAGTACTTC.

The chain uses TRBV18 and TRBJ2-4; D is unresolved. Trimming pared 2 bases from V and 0 bases from J, leaving 11 bases between. Germline V gene sequence: CDR1 KGHSH, CDR2 LQKENI. The CDR3 totals 16 residues. CDR3 amino acids: CASSPTPKIAKNIQYF. CDR3 nucleotide sequence: TGTGCCAGCTCACCAACCCCGAAAATAGCCAAAAACATTCAGTACTTC.

This clonotype was seen just once. The V gene is TRBV29-1, the J gene TRBJ1-4; 7 nucleotides align to TRBD1. The CDR3 is made up of 15 amino acids. J lost 4 bases, V lost 5 bases, and 10 bases had no gene match. Per the germline V gene, CDR1 is SQVTM and CDR2 is ANQGSEA. CDR3 DNA: TGCAGCGTTACTAAAGGGGACAGAGTTAATGAAAAACTGTTTTTT. Its protein is CSVTKGDRVNEKLFF. Filled out from reference TRBV29-1 and TRBJ1-4, the complete variable domain reads SAVISQKPSRDICQRGTSLTIQCQVDSQVTMMFWYRQQPGQSLTLIATANQGSEATYESGFVIDKFPISRPNLTFSTLTVSNMSPEDSSIYLCSVTKGDRVNEKLFFGSGTQLSVL.

The J gene is TRBJ2-5, the V gene TRBV30; the D gene is possibly TRBD2 (6 bases). With 1 base removed from V and 5 bases from J, the gap between germline ends came to 8 bases. The CDR3 runs 12 residues. Germline V gene lookup returns CDR1 GTSNPN and CDR2 SVGIG (reference sequence). CDR3 sequence: CAWSAGRETQYF. For the CDR3, the DNA is TGTGCCTGGAGTGCTGGGAGGGAGACCCAGTACTTC.

The sample holds many counts of this clonotype. The chain carries TRBV5-6 and TRBJ1-2; no clear D gene. This CDR3 region has 15 residues. With 0 bases removed from V and 0 bases from J, the gap between germline ends came to 9 bases. Per germline, CDR1 SGHDT and CDR2 YYEEEE. CDR3 bases: TGTGCCAGCAGCTTGGCCGGGGATCCTAACTATGGCTACACCTTC. It translates to CASSLAGDPNYGYTF.